This is a list of T cell receptor beta chains from one sample in a study of blood T cells in healthy people across ages. TCRdb itself ran the 5' RACE reads through MiXCR, one entry per CDR3 protein. The sample has some 750,000 distinct CDR3 sequences, over 20% seen once. The sequencing sample was made of blood. The receptor set was obtained from a man between 65 and 85 years old in good health. The CDR3 runs from the conserved cysteine through the conserved F or W. A D gene is named only where the DNA matches it firmly. Some rows have no size entry. The others give once, few or many, or a class for an expanded clone.

cdr3_nt cdr3_aa j_call v_call clone_size d_call
TGCAGTGCTAGATTTTTTGGGCAGGGGAATGAGCAGTTCTTC CSARFFGQGNEQFF TRBJ2-1 TRBV20-1 . .
TGCGCCAGCAGCCACCTAGACCGTACCTCTGGAAACACCATATATTTT CASSHLDRTSGNTIYF TRBJ1-3 TRBV4-1 . .
TGTGCCAGCAGCCAAGGCCCCTCCCCGAGCTCCTACGAGCAGTACTTC CASSQGPSPSSYEQYF TRBJ2-7 TRBV3-1 once .
TGTGCCAGCGGAATACAGGGCCTCCAAGAGACCCAGTACTTC CASGIQGLQETQYF TRBJ2-5 TRBV6-6 few .
TGTGCCTGGAGTGAGAGGGAGACCCAGTACTTC CAWSERETQYF TRBJ2-5 TRBV30 few .
TGTGCCAGCAGCCAAGATCGGGACAGGGGGCGCGGAGATACGCAGTATTTT CASSQDRDRGRGDTQYF TRBJ2-3 TRBV3-1 few TRBD1
TGCACCAGCGGGTTCGGGGCAGGGTCAGATACGCAGTATTTT CTSGFGAGSDTQYF TRBJ2-3 TRBV5-1 . .
TGTGCCACCAACTTCCTGGACAGAGAGTACTTC CATNFLDREYF TRBJ2-7 TRBV25-1 . .
TGTGCCATCAGTGAGGGGGACGTATCAGCGTACCAAGAGACCCAGTACTTC CAISEGDVSAYQETQYF TRBJ2-5 TRBV10-3 many .
TGTGCCAGCAGTGAATTTTCAGGCGGGGAAAACATTCAGTACTTC CASSEFSGGENIQYF TRBJ2-4 TRBV25-1 . .
TGTGCCAGCAGCCTTAGACTTACCGGCACAGATACGCAGTATTTT CASSLRLTGTDTQYF TRBJ2-3 TRBV7-2 few .
TGCGCCAGCAGCCACCTTACACGGGACAGGGGGACGTACGAGCAGTATTTC CASSHLTRDRGTYEQYF TRBJ2-7 TRBV4-1 . TRBD1
TGTGCCAGCAGCGTAGGAACTAGCGGGAAGACCGGGGAGCTGTTTTTT CASSVGTSGKTGELFF TRBJ2-2 TRBV9 . TRBD2
TGTGCCAGCAGTCAGGGGACAGGGTCGGGTCAGCCCCAGCATTTT CASSQGTGSGQPQHF TRBJ1-5 TRBV3-1 . TRBD1
TGTGCCAGCAGCTTATTGGGGGGTAATCTCTATGGCTACACCTTC CASSLLGGNLYGYTF TRBJ1-2 TRBV7-2 . .
TGTGCCAGCAGCTTAGACAGGGCAAGTGGCTACACCTTC CASSLDRASGYTF TRBJ1-2 TRBV5-4 . TRBD1
TGTGCCAGCAGTTCCACATGGGAGGATACGCAGTATTTT CASSSTWEDTQYF TRBJ2-3 TRBV7-9 many .
TGCGCCAGCAACATAGGGCTAGGAGAGACCCAGTACTTC CASNIGLGETQYF TRBJ2-5 TRBV5-1 few .
TGTGCCATCAGTGTTCGGACAGATACGCAGTATTTT CAISVRTDTQYF TRBJ2-3 TRBV10-3 . .
TGTGCCAGTAGTCCAAGGACTAGCGGGAGGGCCCGGTCGAATGAGCAGTTCTTC CASSPRTSGRARSNEQFF TRBJ2-1 TRBV19 few TRBD2
TGTGCCAGCAGCTTAGAGACGAAAGAGACCCAGTACTTC CASSLETKETQYF TRBJ2-5 TRBV13 few .
TGCGCCAGCAGCAATGTCGGTGCAGGGGTGAACTATGGCTACACCTTC CASSNVGAGVNYGYTF TRBJ1-2 TRBV5-1 . .
TGTGCCAGCAGCCCGCAGGGGGGGAACCAAGAGACCCAGTACTTC CASSPQGGNQETQYF TRBJ2-5 TRBV5-4 . .
TGTGCCAGCAGCTTAGGGTCCTGGAATGAGCAGTTCTTC CASSLGSWNEQFF TRBJ2-1 TRBV7-2 few .
TGCAGTGCTTGTGGCGCGGGACAGGCCCCCTACGAGCAGTACTTC CSACGAGQAPYEQYF TRBJ2-7 TRBV20-1 few TRBD1
TGTGCCATCAGTATAGACAGCCTGAACACTGAAGCTTTCTTT CAISIDSLNTEAFF TRBJ1-1 TRBV10-3 few .
TGCAGCGTTGCTGGAATCCCCCTAAAAGAGACCCAGTACTTC CSVAGIPLKETQYF TRBJ2-5 TRBV29-1 . .
TGTGCCAGCAGTTCATCCGGACCCTACGAGCAGTACTTC CASSSSGPYEQYF TRBJ2-7 TRBV28 . .
TGTGCCAGCAGTTTGACTAGCGAATTTGAGCAGTTCTTC CASSLTSEFEQFF TRBJ2-1 TRBV28 few TRBD2
TGTGCCAGCAGGGTTCGGGGGGCGACAGATACGCAGTATTTT CASRVRGATDTQYF TRBJ2-3 TRBV12-3/TRBV12-4 . .
TGTGCCAGCAGGGCAGGGGGGGAGACCCAGTACTTC CASRAGGETQYF TRBJ2-5 TRBV12-3/TRBV12-4 few .
TGTGCCAGCAGTTACTCGGACAGGGGGCCGTCTGGCTACACCTTC CASSYSDRGPSGYTF TRBJ1-2 TRBV6-6 . TRBD1
TGCGCCAGCAGCCGTGGGTGGGGACAGGGAGCAGATACGCAGTATTTT CASSRGWGQGADTQYF TRBJ2-3 TRBV4-3 . TRBD1
TGTGCCAGCAGCTCCCCTAGGGACTTTAAAGAGACCCACTACTTC CASSSPRDFKETHYF TRBJ2-5 TRBV13 . .
TGTGCCACCAGCAGAGAATTTATATCTGGGGCCAACGTCCTGACTTTC CATSREFISGANVLTF TRBJ2-6 TRBV15 many .
TGTGCCAGCAGTTTAATACAGGGGGCTCCCCAGCATTTT CASSLIQGAPQHF TRBJ1-5 TRBV12-3/TRBV12-4 few TRBD1
TGCAGTGCCAGCAGCCCAGGGCAAGAGACCCAGTACTTC CSASSPGQETQYF TRBJ2-5 TRBV20-1 . .
TGCAGCGCCCTCGGGACAGGTGGGGCCCAAGAGACCCAGTACTTC CSALGTGGAQETQYF TRBJ2-5 TRBV29-1 . TRBD1